The rows below give T cell receptor beta chains drawn from one sample of a study of cytomegalovirus exposure and HLA in healthy donors. The assay was immunoSEQ multiplex PCR, and TCRdb's table has in-frame clones only and misses some. Counted here are over 200,000 clones, 60% to 80% occurring once; the ten biggest clones make up about 1.7%. The sample was PBMCs. The receptors were sampled from a male donor in good health and CMV-seronegative. Both conserved end residues are part of each CDR3. D genes are given only for firm matches. Clone size is given for some rows only: seen once, a few or many times, or a class if the clone is expanded.

D	size	J	length	V	CDR3	DNA
NA	NA	TRBJ2-7	13	TRBV5-1	CASSPNQGREQYF	TGCGCCAGCAGCCCAAACCAGGGGAGAGAGCAGTACTTC
NA	NA	TRBJ1-1	15	TRBV4-3	CASSRILGGNTEAFF	TGCGCCAGCAGCAGAATCCTGGGGGGGAACACTGAAGCTTTCTTT
NA	NA	TRBJ1-2	15	TRBV7-3	CASSSDGQVRAGYTF	TGTGCCAGCAGCTCGGACGGCCAAGTCAGGGCGGGCTACACCTTC
NA	NA	TRBJ1-4	15	TRBV27	CASSPVSGPNEKLFF	TGTGCCAGCAGTCCGGTCTCAGGGCCTAATGAAAAACTGTTTTTT
NA	NA	TRBJ2-7	14	TRBV5-1	CASSLGAGEYEQYF	TGCGCCAGCAGCTTGGGGGCAGGGGAATACGAGCAGTACTTC
NA	NA	TRBJ1-2	15	TRBV6-5	CASSYSAETNYGYTF	TGTGCCAGCAGTTACTCGGCAGAAACTAACTATGGCTACACCTTC
TRBD1	once	TRBJ1-2	12	TRBV5-5	CASREDRDGYTF	TGTGCCAGCAGGGAAGACAGGGATGGCTACACCTTC
TRBD2	once	TRBJ2-7	17	TRBV7-9	CASSLWDLRGSSYEQYF	TGTGCCAGCAGTTTATGGGACTTACGCGGGAGCTCCTACGAGCAGTACTTC
NA	NA	TRBJ2-1	16	TRBV5-1	CASSLASAQAINEQFF	TGCGCCAGCAGCCTGGCTAGCGCCCAGGCGATCAATGAGCAGTTCTTC
NA	NA	TRBJ2-7	14	TRBV28	CASSATGYTYEQYF	TGTGCCAGCAGTGCGACAGGATATACCTACGAGCAGTACTTC
TRBD1	NA	TRBJ1-1	15	TRBV19	CASSPTTGVNTEAFF	TGTGCCAGTAGTCCAACGACAGGGGTGAACACTGAAGCTTTCTTT
TRBD1	NA	TRBJ2-5	15	TRBV9	CASSVDGTGLETQYF	TGTGCCAGCAGCGTAGACGGGACAGGGCTGGAGACCCAGTACTTC
TRBD1	NA	TRBJ1-4	15	TRBV11-2	CASSSLSGQGARLFF	TGTGCCAGCAGCTCACTCTCGGGACAGGGGGCAAGACTGTTTTTT
NA	NA	TRBJ1-5	13	TRBV5-6	CASSLQGGQPQHF	TGTGCCAGCAGCTTACAGGGTGGTCAGCCCCAGCATTTT
NA	few	TRBJ1-1	14	TRBV19	CASTHRAINTEAFF	TGTGCCAGTACCCACAGGGCGATCAACACTGAAGCTTTCTTT
TRBD1	once	TRBJ1-3	15	TRBV7-2	CASRATGGTGNTIYF	TGTGCCAGCAGGGCTACAGGGGGTACTGGAAACACCATATATTTT
NA	NA	TRBJ1-1	15	TRBV7-9	CASSTTAPNVPEAFF	TGTGCCAGCAGCACCACAGCCCCTAATGTCCCTGAAGCTTTCTTT
TRBD1	NA	TRBJ1-2	12	TRBV6-5	CASSPQGGGYTF	TGTGCCAGCAGTCCCCAGGGGGGTGGCTACACCTTC
TRBD1	NA	TRBJ2-3	15	TRBV7-9	CASSFGQGGTDTQYF	TGTGCCAGCAGCTTTGGACAGGGAGGCACAGATACGCAGTATTTT
TRBD2	NA	TRBJ2-3	14	TRBV2	CASSRLAAAGTQYF	TGTGCCAGCAGTAGACTAGCGGCAGCCGGTACGCAGTATTTT
NA	NA	TRBJ2-3	15	TRBV5-1	CASSFLATPTDTQYF	TGCGCCAGCAGCTTCTTAGCGACACCTACAGATACGCAGTATTTT
TRBD1	NA	TRBJ2-5	16	TRBV23-1	CASPPSIGTEKETQYF	TGCGCCAGCCCCCCCTCAATTGGGACAGAAAAAGAGACCCAGTACTTC
TRBD1	NA	TRBJ1-1	14	TRBV6-1	CASSERQGAPEAFF	TGTGCCAGCAGTGAAAGACAGGGGGCTCCTGAAGCTTTCTTT
NA	NA	TRBJ1-2	14	TRBV11-2	CASSLGLGGYGYTF	TGTGCCAGCAGCTTAGGCCTGGGAGGCTATGGCTACACCTTC
NA	NA	TRBJ1-1	14	TRBV5-4	CASSQVGLLTEAFF	TGTGCCAGCAGCCAGGTGGGCCTACTCACTGAAGCTTTCTTT
NA	NA	TRBJ2-5	15	TRBV9	CASSVAGQTQETQYF	TGTGCCAGCAGCGTAGCCGGACAGACCCAAGAGACCCAGTACTTC
TRBD2	few	TRBJ2-1	18	TRBV7-3	CASSLTGSSGGWGNEQFF	TGTGCCAGCAGCTTAACTGGTTCTAGCGGGGGGTGGGGCAATGAGCAGTTCTTC
TRBD2	NA	TRBJ2-1	16	TRBV25-1	CASSEAKRDWGNEQFF	TGTGCCAGCAGTGAGGCAAAGCGGGATTGGGGGAATGAGCAGTTCTTC
TRBD1	NA	TRBJ2-7	16	TRBV5-1	CASSFNFGTGAYEQYF	TGCGCCAGCAGCTTCAATTTCGGGACAGGGGCCTACGAGCAGTACTTC
NA	NA	TRBJ2-1	14	TRBV30	CAWSGGLTYNEQFF	TGTGCCTGGAGCGGGGGGCTAACTTACAATGAGCAGTTCTTC
NA	NA	TRBJ1-1	11	TRBV30	CAWSQGGEAFF	TGTGCCTGGAGTCAAGGGGGTGAAGCTTTCTTT
TRBD1	few	TRBJ2-3	17	TRBV6-1	CASSDGTGGWGTDTQYF	TGTGCCAGCAGTGATGGGACAGGGGGTTGGGGCACAGATACGCAGTATTTT
TRBD1	few	TRBJ1-1	15	TRBV30	CAWSPGTGQDTEAFF	TGTGCCTGGAGTCCCGGGACAGGGCAGGACACTGAAGCTTTCTTT
TRBD1	NA	TRBJ2-5	18	TRBV7-2	CASSLLRLLGQAKETQYF	TGTGCCAGCAGCTTACTTCGCCTACTGGGACAGGCCAAAGAGACCCAGTACTTC
TRBD2	NA	TRBJ2-1	15	TRBV6-5	CASRVTSREYNEQFF	TGTGCCAGCAGAGTGACTAGCCGGGAATACAATGAGCAGTTCTTC
TRBD1	NA	TRBJ1-5	14	TRBV19	CASSIRDRNQPQHF	TGTGCCAGTAGTATAAGGGACAGAAATCAGCCCCAGCATTTT
NA	few	TRBJ2-3	14	TRBV9	CASSVHGSTDTQYF	TGTGCCAGCAGCGTACACGGTAGCACAGATACGCAGTATTTT
NA	NA	TRBJ1-5	13	TRBV19	CASSMGRDQPQHF	TGTGCCAGTAGTATGGGCAGGGATCAGCCCCAGCATTTT
TRBD1	NA	TRBJ1-2	14	TRBV6-1	CASSPNRDSPGYTF	TGTGCCAGCAGCCCTAACCGGGACAGCCCCGGCTACACCTTC
TRBD2	NA	TRBJ2-5	19	TRBV7-3	CASSLKGGTSGGSQETQYF	TGTGCCAGCAGCTTAAAGGGGGGTACTAGCGGGGGTTCCCAAGAGACCCAGTACTTC
NA	NA	TRBJ1-2	14	TRBV7-2	CASSPQSGLDGYTF	TGTGCCAGCAGCCCCCAATCGGGGTTGGACGGCTACACCTTC
TRBD1	NA	TRBJ2-7	15	TRBV7-6	CASSLGQGSPYEQYF	TGTGCCAGCAGCTTAGGACAGGGGAGCCCCTACGAGCAGTACTTC
TRBD1	NA	TRBJ1-2	16	TRBV7-2	CASSPGGTDAVYGYTF	TGTGCCAGCAGCCCTGGGGGGACAGACGCAGTATATGGCTACACCTTC
TRBD2	few	TRBJ2-3	15	TRBV6-4	CASSSAAGGPNTQYF	TGTGCCAGCAGTTCCGCAGCGGGGGGGCCGAATACGCAGTATTTT
TRBD2	NA	TRBJ2-5	15	TRBV5-1	CASSSGLAGEETQYF	TGCGCCAGCAGCTCGGGACTAGCGGGAGAAGAGACCCAGTACTTC
NA	NA	TRBJ1-5	15	TRBV2	CASSGGVSPNQPQHF	TGTGCCAGCAGTGGAGGAGTTTCTCCCAATCAGCCCCAGCATTTT
NA	NA	TRBJ1-1	15	TRBV6-1	CASRNAGVQNTEAFF	TGTGCCAGCAGAAACGCAGGGGTCCAGAACACTGAAGCTTTCTTT
TRBD2	NA	TRBJ2-5	14	TRBV28	CASSFGGVGETQYF	TGTGCCAGCAGTTTTGGGGGGGTAGGGGAGACCCAGTACTTC
TRBD2	NA	TRBJ2-3	19	TRBV29-1	CSVRGTSGATPTSTDTQYF	TGCAGCGTTAGGGGGACTAGCGGGGCCACACCAACTAGCACAGATACGCAGTATTTT
NA	NA	TRBJ2-1	12	TRBV30	CAWSPSREEQFF	TGTGCCTGGAGTCCGTCCCGAGAGGAGCAGTTCTTC